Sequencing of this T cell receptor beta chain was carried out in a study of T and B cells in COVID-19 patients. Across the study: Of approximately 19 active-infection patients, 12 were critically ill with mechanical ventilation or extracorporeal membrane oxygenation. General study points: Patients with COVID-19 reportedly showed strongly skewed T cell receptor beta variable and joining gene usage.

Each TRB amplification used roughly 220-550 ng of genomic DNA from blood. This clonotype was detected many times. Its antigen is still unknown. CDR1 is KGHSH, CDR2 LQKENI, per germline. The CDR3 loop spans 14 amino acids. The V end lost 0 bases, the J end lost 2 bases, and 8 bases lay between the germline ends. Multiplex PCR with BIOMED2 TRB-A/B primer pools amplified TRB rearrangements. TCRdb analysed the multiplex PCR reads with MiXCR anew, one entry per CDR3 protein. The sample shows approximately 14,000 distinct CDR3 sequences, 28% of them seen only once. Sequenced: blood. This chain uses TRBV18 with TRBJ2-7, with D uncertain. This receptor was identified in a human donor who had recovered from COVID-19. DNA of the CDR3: TGTGCCAGCTCACCACCGACCTACCCCTACGAGCAGTACTTC. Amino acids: CASSPPTYPYEQYF.